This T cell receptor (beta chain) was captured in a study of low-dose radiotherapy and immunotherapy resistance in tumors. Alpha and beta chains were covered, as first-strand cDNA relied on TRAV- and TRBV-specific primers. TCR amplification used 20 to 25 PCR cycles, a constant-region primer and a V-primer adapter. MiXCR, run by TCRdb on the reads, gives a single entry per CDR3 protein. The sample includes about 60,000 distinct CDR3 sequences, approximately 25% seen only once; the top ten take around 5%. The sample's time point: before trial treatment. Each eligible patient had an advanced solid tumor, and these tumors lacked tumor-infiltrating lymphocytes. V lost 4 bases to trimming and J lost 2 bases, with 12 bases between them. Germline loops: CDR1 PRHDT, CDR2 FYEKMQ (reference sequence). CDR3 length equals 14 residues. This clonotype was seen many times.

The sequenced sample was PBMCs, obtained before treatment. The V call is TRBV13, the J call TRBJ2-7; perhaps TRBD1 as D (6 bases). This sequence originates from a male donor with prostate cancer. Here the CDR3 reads CASSYETGAYEQYF. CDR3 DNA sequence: TGTGCCAGCAGCTACGAGACAGGTGCCTACGAGCAGTACTTC.